A selection of T cell receptor beta chains follows, all from one sample in a study of blood T cell repertoires in COVID-19. Repertoires were generated with immunoSEQ multiplex PCR, while TCRdb's copy carries only in-frame clones and drops some. There are 200,000 to 250,000 clones in the sample; 88% occur only once, and roughly 14% lies in the top ten. Sequencing was done on a sample of PBMCs or T cells enriched from blood (not recorded which). Receptors originate from a woman aged 50 to 60 with acute COVID-19. Each CDR3 is given with its conserved first and last residue. The D gene is left open where the match is weak. Not every row has a clone size; where given, it reads once, few, many or a size class.

D: NA
size: once
V: TRBV5-1
J: TRBJ1-6
DNA: TGCGCCAGCAGCTTTGAAGGGGCGTCCCTCCACTTT
CDR3: CASSFEGASLHF

D: TRBD1
size: NA
V: TRBV5-1
J: TRBJ2-5
DNA: TGCGCCAGCAGCCCGGGACAGGGGATTCAAGAGACCCAGTACTTC
CDR3: CASSPGQGIQETQYF

D: NA
size: NA
V: TRBV15
J: TRBJ1-1
DNA: TGTGCCACCAGCAGAGGGGGGGTTGGGACTGAAGCTTTCTTT
CDR3: CATSRGGVGTEAFF

D: TRBD1
size: NA
V: TRBV25-1
J: TRBJ1-2
DNA: TGTGCCAGCAGTGCCGGGACAGTCTATGGCTACACCTTC
CDR3: CASSAGTVYGYTF

D: NA
size: NA
V: TRBV4-1
J: TRBJ2-2
DNA: TGCGCCAGCAGCCAGATGTACAGGGTAACCGGGGAGCTGTTTTTT
CDR3: CASSQMYRVTGELFF

D: NA
size: NA
V: TRBV7-2
J: TRBJ2-4
DNA: TGTGCCAGCAGCGAGGCTATAGCCAAAAACATTCAGTACTTC
CDR3: CASSEAIAKNIQYF

D: TRBD1
size: NA
V: TRBV19
J: TRBJ1-5
DNA: TGTGCCAGTGGACAGGGAAGCTTCCAGCCCCAGCATTTT
CDR3: CASGQGSFQPQHF

D: TRBD2
size: NA
V: TRBV6-5
J: TRBJ2-1
DNA: TGTGCCAGCAGTTACGACGGGAGGGCCGGGAATGAGCAGTTCTTC
CDR3: CASSYDGRAGNEQFF

D: TRBD1
size: NA
V: TRBV13
J: TRBJ1-1
DNA: TGTGCCAGCAGCTCCTACAGGGGCACTGAAGCTTTCTTT
CDR3: CASSSYRGTEAFF

D: TRBD1
size: NA
V: TRBV28
J: TRBJ1-1
DNA: TGTGCCAGCAGTCCCCCTTTGGGACAGGGGAACACTGAAGCTTTCTTT
CDR3: CASSPPLGQGNTEAFF

D: NA
size: NA
V: TRBV18
J: TRBJ2-5
DNA: TGTGCCAGCTCACCGCCGCAGGGTGAGACCCAGTACTTC
CDR3: CASSPPQGETQYF

D: NA
size: NA
V: TRBV12-3/TRBV12-4
J: TRBJ1-1
DNA: TGTGCCAGCAGAGAGCAGGGGACCACTGAAGCTTTCTTT
CDR3: CASREQGTTEAFF

D: TRBD2
size: NA
V: TRBV5-4
J: TRBJ2-2
DNA: TGTGCCAGCAACCAGCAGCTTGGATCCGTGACTAGCGGGAGTACCGGGGAGCTGTTTTTT
CDR3: CASNQQLGSVTSGSTGELFF

D: NA
size: NA
V: TRBV2
J: TRBJ1-6
DNA: TGTGCCAGCGGGTTGGAGGGAAATTCACCCCTCCACTTT
CDR3: CASGLEGNSPLHF

D: TRBD1
size: NA
V: TRBV3-1/TRBV3-2
J: TRBJ1-1
DNA: TGTGCCAGCAGCCATACCTTACCGGGACAGGGAAAAACTGAAGCTTTCTTT
CDR3: CASSHTLPGQGKTEAFF

D: NA
size: once
V: TRBV3-1/TRBV3-2
J: TRBJ2-7
DNA: TGTGCCAGCAGCCAAGGAGTAGTGATCGAGCAGTACTTC
CDR3: CASSQGVVIEQYF

D: NA
size: NA
V: TRBV7-3
J: TRBJ2-3
DNA: TGTGCCAGCAGCCGGGGTCTCACAGATACGCAGTATTTT
CDR3: CASSRGLTDTQYF

D: NA
size: NA
V: TRBV7-2
J: TRBJ2-3
DNA: TGTGCCAGCAGCTTAGAAGGGAGGGGGGGCACAGATACGCAGTATTTT
CDR3: CASSLEGRGGTDTQYF

D: NA
size: NA
V: TRBV19
J: TRBJ1-5
DNA: TGTGCCAGTAGCGGACACCGTGGCAATCAGCCCCAGCATTTT
CDR3: CASSGHRGNQPQHF

D: TRBD1
size: NA
V: TRBV6-5
J: TRBJ1-1
DNA: TGTGCCAGCAGTTTTGGTAGACAGGGGGGTGTAACTGAAGCTTTCTTT
CDR3: CASSFGRQGGVTEAFF

D: TRBD1
size: NA
V: TRBV6-5
J: TRBJ1-5
DNA: TGTGCCAGCAGTCACGACAGGGCGGGCAATCAGCCCCAGCATTTT
CDR3: CASSHDRAGNQPQHF

D: NA
size: NA
V: TRBV30
J: TRBJ2-1
DNA: TGTGCCTGGAGTAGGGTTAGCGCGGACAATGAGCAGTTCTTC
CDR3: CAWSRVSADNEQFF

D: NA
size: NA
V: TRBV28
J: TRBJ2-7
DNA: TGTGCCAGCAGCAGGGATACCTACGAGCAGTACTTC
CDR3: CASSRDTYEQYF

D: TRBD1
size: NA
V: TRBV7-6
J: TRBJ1-1
DNA: TGTGCCAGCAGCTTGGGACAGGGGAACACTGAAGCTTTCTTT
CDR3: CASSLGQGNTEAFF

D: TRBD1
size: NA
V: TRBV18
J: TRBJ1-1
DNA: TGTGCCAGCTCACCAGGACAGGGGAACATTGAAGCTTTCTTT
CDR3: CASSPGQGNIEAFF

D: NA
size: NA
V: TRBV28
J: TRBJ1-4
DNA: TGTGCCAGCAGTTTTCCCGGAGAGGAAAAACTGTTTTTT
CDR3: CASSFPGEEKLFF

D: NA
size: few
V: TRBV9
J: TRBJ2-1
DNA: TGTGCCAGCAGCGTACGAGGGCCCAATGAGCAGTTCTTC
CDR3: CASSVRGPNEQFF

D: TRBD2
size: NA
V: TRBV6-1
J: TRBJ2-7
DNA: TGTGCCAGCAGTTTCGAAGCGGGGCTCTACGAGCAGTACTTC
CDR3: CASSFEAGLYEQYF

D: NA
size: NA
V: TRBV7-2
J: TRBJ1-5
DNA: TGTGCCAGCAGCTTTCCGGGGAGGCCCCAGCATTTT
CDR3: CASSFPGRPQHF

D: NA
size: NA
V: TRBV6-5
J: TRBJ2-3
DNA: TGTGCCACCCTCACTTTGTATACGCAGTATTTT
CDR3: CATLTLYTQYF

D: TRBD1
size: few
V: TRBV7-9
J: TRBJ1-2
DNA: TGTGCCAGCAGCCGACGGGACAGAGTCTTCTATGGCTACACCTTC
CDR3: CASSRRDRVFYGYTF

D: NA
size: NA
V: TRBV4-1
J: TRBJ1-5
DNA: TGCGCCAGCAGCCAACAGGGACTTAATCAGCCCCAGCATTTT
CDR3: CASSQQGLNQPQHF

D: NA
size: NA
V: TRBV19
J: TRBJ2-1
DNA: TGTGCCACCTCCAAGGGGGGGGGACTCGCCGGTCAGCAGTTCTTC
CDR3: CATSKGGGLAGQQFF

D: TRBD1
size: NA
V: TRBV28
J: TRBJ1-2
DNA: TGTGCCAGCAGCCGTGGGACAGGGCCCTTCTATGGCTACACCTTC
CDR3: CASSRGTGPFYGYTF

D: TRBD1
size: NA
V: TRBV5-4
J: TRBJ1-4
DNA: TGTGCCAGCAGCCCCCGACAGGGTCGGGGTGAAAAACTGTTTTTT
CDR3: CASSPRQGRGEKLFF

D: NA
size: NA
V: TRBV15
J: TRBJ1-5
DNA: TGTGCCACCAGCAGAGAACAGGTGAGACAGCCCCAGCATTTT
CDR3: CATSREQVRQPQHF